These 25 T cell receptor beta chains were sequenced from one sample in a study of blood T cell repertoires in COVID-19. Sequencing was performed with immunoSEQ multiplex PCR; in TCRdb, only in-frame clones are kept and a portion is missing. The table includes about 320,000 clones, under 95% detected once. The source material was PBMCs or T cells enriched from blood (not recorded which). The receptors here all came from a man aged 55-75 years who had recovered from COVID-19.

The genes are TRBV7-9 and TRBJ2-7; 8 bases are shared with TRBD2. V lost 5 bases, J lost 2 bases, and 5 bases stayed unmatched. The V gene's germline CDR1 is SEHNR and CDR2 FQNEAQ (reference sequence). The CDR3 loop spans 14 amino acids. CDR3 protein: CASSPGGGPYEQYF. CDR3 bases: TGTGCCAGCAGCCCCGGGGGGGGCCCCTACGAGCAGTACTTC.

The J gene is TRBJ2-5, the V gene TRBV5-1; unclear D gene. Germline V CDR1 and CDR2: SGHRS, YFSETQ. V was clipped by 6 bases and J by 2 bases, with 11 bases between them. The CDR3 totals 13 residues. The CDR3 here is CASKPFEQETQYF. The CDR3 DNA reads TGCGCCAGCAAGCCATTCGAACAAGAGACCCAGTACTTC.

The chain couples TRBV19 to TRBJ1-3, with no clear D. This CDR3 is 15 amino acids long. Trimming removed 6 bases from V and 0 bases from J, with 12 bases in between. The germline V gene encodes CDR1 LNHDA and CDR2 SQIVND (reference sequence). The CDR3 DNA sequence: TGTGCCAGTAGGGCGCCGACATACTCTGGAAACACCATATATTTT. As protein: CASRAPTYSGNTIYF.

This chain uses TRBV7-9 with TRBJ1-1; maybe TRBD1 (6 bases). The germline CDR1 and CDR2 sequences are SEHNR and FQNEAQ (reference sequence). V was trimmed by 7 bases and J by 1 base, leaving 7 bases between them. The CDR3 is 12 amino acids. The chain's CDR3 is CASTDRNTEAFF. The CDR3 DNA reads as TGTGCCAGCACGGACAGGAACACTGAAGCTTTCTTT. Variable domain in full (rest from reference TRBV7-9 and TRBJ1-1): DTGVSQNPRHKITKRGQNVTFRCDPISEHNRLYWYRQTLGQGPEFLTYFQNEAQLEKSRLLSDRFSAERPKGSFSTLEIQRTEQGDSAMYLCASTDRNTEAFFGQGTRLTVV.

This sequence joins TRBV19 and TRBJ1-1; the D is unclear. Germline V gene data show CDR1 as LNHDA and CDR2 as SQIVND (reference sequence). Trimming left V 6 bases short and J 3 bases short, with 8 bases between. The CDR3 sequence is 12 residues long. This chain's CDR3 is CASRGGHTEAFF. The CDR3 DNA follows: TGTGCCAGTAGGGGTGGGCACACTGAAGCTTTCTTT.

This chain joins TRBV2 and TRBJ1-6; D call uncertain. Germline V gene lookup returns CDR1 SNHLY and CDR2 FYNNEI. V was clipped by 5 bases and J by 2 bases, with 7 bases between them. The CDR3 consists of 14 residues. The CDR3, as DNA: TGTGCCAGCAGTACCGGGACCTATAATTCACCCCTCCACTTT. Its translation is CASSTGTYNSPLHF.

The chain uses TRBV28 and TRBJ2-1, with 12 bases identical to TRBD2. This CDR3 is built from 24 residues. Germline values: CDR1 MDHEN, CDR2 SYDVKM. Trimming took 5 bases from V and 0 from J; bases not matched to a gene: 26. CDR3 amino acids: CASSQIPGQGGLAGLLSSYNEQFF. CDR3 in DNA: TGTGCCAGCAGTCAAATACCGGGACAGGGAGGACTAGCGGGACTTCTCAGCTCCTACAATGAGCAGTTCTTC. Variable domain in full (rest from reference TRBV28 and TRBJ2-1): DVKVTQSSRYLVKRTGEKVFLECVQDMDHENMFWYRQDPGLGLRLIYFSYDVKMKEKGDIPEGYSVSREKKERFSLILESASTNQTSMYLCASSQIPGQGGLAGLLSSYNEQFFGPGTRLTVL.

In its sample, this clone was seen once. V and J are TRBV10-1 and TRBJ2-1; TRBD2 matches at 11 bases. CDR1 is WNHNN and CDR2 is SYGVQD in the germline V gene (reference sequence). V shed 4 bases, J shed 4 bases, and the junction held 3 bases outside the gene matches. This CDR3 has 15 amino acids. The CDR3 here is CASSGTSGSYNEQFF. The CDR3 bases are TGCGCCAGCAGTGGTACTAGCGGGAGTTACAATGAGCAGTTCTTC.

The CDR3 sequence: CATSDFGDRVDNEQFF. CDR3 nucleotide sequence: TGTGCCACCAGTGATTTCGGAGACAGGGTGGACAATGAGCAGTTCTTC. The rearrangement uses TRBV24-1 and TRBJ2-1; TRBD1 aligns across 7 bases. Germline CDR1 KGHDR, CDR2 SFDVKD. CDR3 length equals 16 residues. Trimming at V came to 1 base and at J to 5 bases, leaving 7 bases not matched to a gene.

The chain has TRBV23-1 and TRBJ2-2; TRBD1 matches 8 bases. TRBV23-1 is placed among ORFs of uncertain function. V was pared by 3 bases and J by 4 bases, with 7 bases of the junction left unmatched. The CDR3 runs to 16 residues. Here the CDR3 reads CASSHSGGQVTGELFF. The CDR3, as DNA: TGCGCCAGCAGTCACTCAGGGGGCCAGGTCACCGGGGAGCTGTTTTTT.

This clone has just one count. V gene TRBV9 combines with J gene TRBJ1-1; a possible D gene is TRBD1 (5 bases). V lost 4 bases and J 4 bases, leaving 17 bases between the germline ends. Germline V gene lookup returns CDR1 SGDLS and CDR2 YYNGEE. The CDR3 is 15 residues long. In DNA form, the CDR3 reads TGTGCCAGCAGCCTTGCTCCGAGGGGAGGCACTGAAGCTTTCTTT. Protein: CASSLAPRGGTEAFF.

CDR3 sequence: CASSSGQQETQYF. The CDR3 DNA reads TGTGCCAGCTCATCAGGACAGCAAGAGACCCAGTACTTC. The chain joins TRBV18 to TRBJ2-5; a weak D match, TRBD1 (6 bases). V was cut by 5 bases and J by 2 bases, with 9 bases left in between. The CDR3 loop spans 13 amino acids. The germline CDR1 and CDR2 sequences are KGHSH and LQKENI.

The chain combines TRBV7-9 with TRBJ2-3; 8 nucleotides align to TRBD2. This CDR3 has 18 residues. The trim removed 1 base at V and 2 bases at J, leaving 11 bases unmatched. Looked up from germline, CDR1 is SEHNR and CDR2 is FQNEAQ (reference sequence). The CDR3 region has the DNA TGTGCCAGCAGCTTAGTACCTTCTAGCGGGTACTACACAGATACGCAGTATTTT. Translated, it gives CASSLVPSSGYYTDTQYF.

In DNA form, the CDR3 reads TGTGCCAGCAGCCCGGGACAGGGGAACCTCTATAGCAATCAGCCCCAGCATTTT. Translating it yields CASSPGQGNLYSNQPQHF. The chain uses TRBV7-9 and TRBJ1-5; 10 bases align to TRBD1. The CDR3 runs 18 residues. Germline assignment: CDR1 SEHNR and CDR2 FQNEAQ (reference sequence). Trimming cost V 5 bases and J 0 bases; bases outside gene matches: 10.

The chain combines TRBV21-1 with TRBJ2-5; the DNA was not used to check the table's D call, TRBD2. TRBV21-1 counts as a pseudogene. The CDR3 spans 20 residues. The CDR3 DNA follows: TGTGCCAGCAGCAAAGGGGGGGTCGTCCTGACTTTAGATCATCGAGAGACCCAGTACTTC. This translates into CASSKGGVVLTLDHRETQYF.

This chain links TRBV7-8 with TRBJ1-1; possibly TRBD1 for D (6 bases). The germline CDR1 and CDR2 sequences are SGHVS and FQNEAQ. The CDR3 contains 14 residues. V was clipped by 5 bases and J by 8 bases, with 18 bases between them. For the CDR3, the DNA is TGTGCCAGCAGCCCCACCCGGGGGGCGCAGGAAGCTTTCTTT. Translating gives CASSPTRGAQEAFF.

V is TRBV11-3 and J is TRBJ1-4, with D maybe TRBD1 (5 bases). CDR1 and CDR2 from the germline V gene are SGHNT and YENEEA. V gave up 0 bases and J gave up 8 bases, with 10 bases separating them. The CDR3 length is 14 residues. The CDR3 is CASSLDQGWEKLFF. In DNA form, the CDR3 reads TGTGCCAGCAGCTTAGATCAGGGTTGGGAAAAACTGTTTTTT.

The chain links TRBV2 to TRBJ1-2; D perhaps matches TRBD1 (6 bases). The ends were cut back, 6 bases at V and 3 bases at J, with 17 bases in the middle. CDR1 is SNHLY and CDR2 is FYNNEI in the germline V gene. CDR3 length equals 15 residues. CDR3 sequence: CASRGNAGADYGYTF. The CDR3 DNA sequence: TGTGCCAGCAGAGGAAATGCAGGGGCTGACTATGGCTACACCTTC.

The chain joins TRBV3-1 (or the pseudogene TRBV3-2) to TRBJ1-4; D is perhaps TRBD1 (5 bases). The CDR3 spans 17 residues. Germline CDR1 LGHDT, CDR2 YNNKEL (reference sequence). V was clipped by 1 base and J by 0 bases, with 12 bases between them. The CDR3 is CASSQAGGTTTNEKLFF. The CDR3 DNA reads as TGTGCCAGCAGCCAAGCCGGAGGGACTACAACTAATGAAAAACTGTTTTTT.

The rearrangement links TRBV10-3 to TRBJ1-1; D ambiguous. This CDR3 is 14 amino acids long. From germline, CDR1 is ENHRY and CDR2 SYGVKD. Trimming took off 6 bases at V and 0 bases at J, with 11 bases between the two ends. The CDR3 region is CAISARDMNTEAFF. The CDR3, as DNA: TGTGCCATCAGCGCCCGGGATATGAACACTGAAGCTTTCTTT.

This clone was detected once. The chain has TRBV7-3 and TRBJ1-2; 10 nucleotides match TRBD1. Trimming cost V 6 bases and J 4 bases; bases outside gene matches: 8. CDR3 length equals 15 residues. CDR1 is SGHTA, CDR2 FQGTGA, per germline. In nucleotides, the CDR3 is TGTGCCAGCAGAGATGACAGGGGGCAAAGCTATGGCTACACCTTC. Translated: CASRDDRGQSYGYTF. The variable domain in full, completed from reference TRBV7-3 and TRBJ1-2, reads GAGVSQTPSNKVTEKGKYVELRCDPISGHTALYWYRQSLGQGPEFLIYFQGTGAADDSGLPNDRFFAVRPEGSVSTLKIQRTERGDSAVYLCASRDDRGQSYGYTFGSGTRLTVV.

V is TRBV25-1 and J is TRBJ1-2, with TRBD1 matching over 9 bases. This CDR3 spans 16 amino acids. V shed 3 bases and J 2 bases; nucleotides not matched to a gene: 7. Germline CDR1 MGHDK, CDR2 SYGVNS. The CDR3 coding sequence is TGTGCCAGCAGTGAGCCGCCGGGACAGGGAAACTATGGCTACACCTTC. This gives the protein CASSEPPGQGNYGYTF.

The V and J genes are TRBV2 and TRBJ1-1; D possibly corresponds to TRBD1 (5 bases). V was trimmed by 6 bases and J by 3 bases, leaving 14 bases between them. This CDR3 spans 14 amino acids. Germline V gene data show CDR1 as SNHLY and CDR2 as FYNNEI. This CDR3 is CASRNRPLDTEAFF. The CDR3, as DNA: TGTGCCAGCAGGAACAGGCCCTTGGACACTGAAGCTTTCTTT.

J is TRBJ2-2 and V is TRBV5-1; 7 positions agree with TRBD1. The germline V gene has CDR1 SGHRS and CDR2 YFSETQ. Trimming at V came to 4 bases and at J to 0 bases, leaving 6 bases not matched to a gene. The CDR3 has 16 amino acids. Here the CDR3 reads CASSVTGTANTGELFF. Here the CDR3 DNA reads TGCGCCAGCAGCGTCACCGGGACAGCGAACACCGGGGAGCTGTTTTTT.

In its sample, this clone was seen a few times. The V gene is TRBV25-1, the J gene TRBJ1-1; D gene uncertain. Trimming removed 3 bases from V and 6 bases from J, with 5 bases in between. The length of the CDR3 is 11 residues. The germline V gene encodes CDR1 MGHDK and CDR2 SYGVNS. The CDR3 loop is CASSESSEAFF. CDR3 bases: TGTGCCAGCAGTGAGAGTTCTGAAGCTTTCTTT.